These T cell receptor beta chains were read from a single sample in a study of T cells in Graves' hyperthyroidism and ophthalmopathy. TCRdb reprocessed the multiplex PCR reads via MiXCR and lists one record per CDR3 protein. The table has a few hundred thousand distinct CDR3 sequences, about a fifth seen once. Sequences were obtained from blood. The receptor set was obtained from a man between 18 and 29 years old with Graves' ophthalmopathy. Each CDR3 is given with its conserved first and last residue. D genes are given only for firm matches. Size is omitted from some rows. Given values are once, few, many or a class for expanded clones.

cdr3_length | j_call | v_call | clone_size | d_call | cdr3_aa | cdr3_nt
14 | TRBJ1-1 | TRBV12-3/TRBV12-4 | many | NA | CASSNRMENTEAFF | TGTGCCAGCAGCAACCGAATGGAGAACACTGAAGCTTTCTTT
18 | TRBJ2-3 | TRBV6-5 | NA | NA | CASSYPYEQRTSTDTQYF | TGTGCCAGCAGTTACCCTTATGAGCAGAGGACCTCCACAGATACGCAGTATTTT
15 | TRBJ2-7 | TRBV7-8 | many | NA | CASSLKGALSYEQYF | TGTGCCAGCAGCTTAAAAGGGGCCCTTTCCTACGAGCAGTACTTC
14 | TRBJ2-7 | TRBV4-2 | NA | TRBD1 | CASSHGTVAYEQYF | TGTGCCAGCAGCCATGGGACAGTGGCCTACGAGCAGTACTTC
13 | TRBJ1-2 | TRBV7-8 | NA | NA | CASSLRITYGCTF | TGTGCCAGCAGCCTGAGGATCACGTATGGCTGCACCTTC
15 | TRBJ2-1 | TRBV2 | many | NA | CASIDKGGVYNEQFF | TGTGCCAGCATTGACAAGGGGGGGGTCTACAATGAGCAGTTCTTC
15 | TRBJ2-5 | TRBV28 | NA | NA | CASRTSSGARETQYF | TGTGCCAGCAGAACCTCGTCGGGGGCGCGGGAGACCCAGTACTTC
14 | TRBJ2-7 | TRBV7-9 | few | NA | CASSPRDGSYKQYF | TGTGCCAGCAGCCCTCGGGACGGATCCTACAAGCAGTACTTC
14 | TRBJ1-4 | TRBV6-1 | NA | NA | CASSEALGNEKLFF | TGTGCCAGCAGTGAAGCGTTAGGTAATGAAAAACTGTTTTTT
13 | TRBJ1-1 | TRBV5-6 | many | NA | CASSPTYLAEAFF | TGTGCCAGCAGCCCCACGTATTTGGCTGAAGCTTTCTTT
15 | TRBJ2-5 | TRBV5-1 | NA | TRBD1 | CASSSGQGTWETQYF | TGCGCCAGCAGCTCCGGACAGGGGACTTGGGAGACCCAGTACTTC
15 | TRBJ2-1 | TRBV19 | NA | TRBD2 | CASSTSPPGGDEQFF | TGTGCCAGTAGTACCTCGCCCCCGGGAGGCGATGAGCAGTTCTTC
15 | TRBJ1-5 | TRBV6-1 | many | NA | CASSEQVEGSQPQHF | TGTGCCAGCAGTGAACAGGTCGAGGGAAGTCAGCCCCAGCATTTT
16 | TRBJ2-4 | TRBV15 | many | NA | CATSRDLGGVRNIQYF | TGTGCCACCAGCAGAGATTTGGGGGGCGTGAGAAACATTCAGTACTTC
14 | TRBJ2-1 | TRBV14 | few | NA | CASSQDSKSAEQFF | TGTGCCAGCAGCCAAGATTCGAAGTCGGCCGAGCAGTTCTTC
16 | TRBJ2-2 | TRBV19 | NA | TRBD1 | CASSIWLGGGTGELFF | TGTGCCAGTAGTATCTGGTTAGGGGGCGGTACCGGGGAGCTGTTTTTT
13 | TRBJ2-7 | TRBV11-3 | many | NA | CASSLAVGFEQYF | TGTGCCAGCAGCTTAGCCGTAGGTTTCGAGCAGTACTTC
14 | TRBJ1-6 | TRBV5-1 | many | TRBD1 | CASSGTGINSPLHF | TGCGCCAGCAGCGGGACAGGCATTAATTCACCCCTCCACTTT
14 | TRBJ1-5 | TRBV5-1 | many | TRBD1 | CASSPGQPNQPQHF | TGTGCCAGCAGTCCGGGACAGCCTAATCAGCCCCAGCATTTT
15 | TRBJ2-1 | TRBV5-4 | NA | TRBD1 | CASSTGQGSYNEQFF | TGTGCCAGCAGCACCGGACAGGGCTCCTACAATGAGCAGTTCTTC
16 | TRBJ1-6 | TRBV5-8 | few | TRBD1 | CASSPGQGAQGSPLHF | TGTGCCAGCAGCCCGGGACAGGGGGCGCAGGGTTCACCCCTCCACTTT
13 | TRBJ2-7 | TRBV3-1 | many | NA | CASSQVLTSEQYF | TGTGCCAGCAGCCAAGTCTTGACATCCGAGCAGTACTTC
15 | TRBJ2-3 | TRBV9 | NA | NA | CASSVEGALADTQYF | TGTGCCAGCAGCGTAGAAGGGGCCCTGGCAGATACGCAGTATTTT
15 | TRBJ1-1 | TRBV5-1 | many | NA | CASSLTTGMNTEAFF | TGCGCCAGCAGCCTAACGACAGGAATGAACACTGAAGCTTTCTTT
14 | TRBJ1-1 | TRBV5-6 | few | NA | CASSLGQATTEAFF | TGTGCCAGCAGCTTGGGCCAGGCCACCACTGAAGCTTTCTTT
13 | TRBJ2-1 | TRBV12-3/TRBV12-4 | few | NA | CASSLVRGNGQFF | TGTGCCAGCAGTTTAGTCAGGGGCAATGGGCAGTTCTTC
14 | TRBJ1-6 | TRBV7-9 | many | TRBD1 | CASSEYRDSQPLHF | TGTGCCAGCAGCGAGTACCGGGACAGCCAACCCCTCCACTTT
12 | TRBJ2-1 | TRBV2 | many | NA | CASSGGYNEQFF | TGTGCCAGCAGCGGCGGCTACAATGAGCAGTTCTTC
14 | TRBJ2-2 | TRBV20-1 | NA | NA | CSAMPGVGTGELFF | TGCAGTGCTATGCCCGGCGTTGGCACCGGGGAGCTGTTTTTT
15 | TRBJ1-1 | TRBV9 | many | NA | CASSVDGTRSTEAFF | TGTGCCAGCAGCGTAGACGGCACGCGGAGCACTGAAGCTTTCTTT
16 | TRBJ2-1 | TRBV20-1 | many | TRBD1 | CSARDWDRDSYNEQFF | TGCAGTGCTAGAGATTGGGACAGGGACTCCTACAATGAGCAGTTCTTC
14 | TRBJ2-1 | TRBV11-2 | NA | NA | CASSLKLGSNEQFF | TGTGCCAGCAGCCTGAAACTAGGAAGCAATGAGCAGTTCTTC
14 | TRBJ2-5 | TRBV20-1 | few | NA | CSAGYREDKETQYF | TGCAGTGCTGGGTACAGGGAGGATAAGGAGACCCAGTACTTC
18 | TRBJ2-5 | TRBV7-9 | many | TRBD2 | CASSAPPGLAGGQETQYF | TGTGCCAGCAGCGCCCCCCCGGGACTAGCGGGGGGCCAAGAGACCCAGTACTTC
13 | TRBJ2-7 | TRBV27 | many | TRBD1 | CASSSIQGHEQYF | TGTGCCAGCAGCTCGATACAGGGGCACGAGCAGTACTTC
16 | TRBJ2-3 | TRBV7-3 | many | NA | CASSVLGAGGTDTQYF | TGTGCCAGCAGCGTCCTGGGGGCGGGGGGCACAGATACGCAGTATTTT
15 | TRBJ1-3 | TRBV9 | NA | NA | CASSSRRDSGNTIYF | TGTGCCAGCAGCTCTCGTCGAGACTCTGGAAACACCATATATTTT
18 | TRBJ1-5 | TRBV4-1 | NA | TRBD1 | CASSQKGDRFFRNQPQHF | TGCGCCAGCAGCCAAAAAGGGGACAGATTTTTTAGGAATCAGCCCCAGCATTTT
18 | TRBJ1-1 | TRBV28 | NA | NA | CASSSPNDGGSMNTEAFF | TGTGCCAGCAGTTCCCCGAATGATGGGGGATCCATGAACACTGAAGCTTTCTTT
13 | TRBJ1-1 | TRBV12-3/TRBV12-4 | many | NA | CASSLKSNTEAFF | TGTGCCAGCAGTTTGAAGAGTAACACTGAAGCTTTCTTT
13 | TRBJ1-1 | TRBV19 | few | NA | CASQDGLNTEAFF | TGTGCCAGTCAAGACGGATTGAACACTGAAGCTTTCTTT
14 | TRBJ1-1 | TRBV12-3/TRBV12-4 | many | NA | CASNPRSRDTEAFF | TGTGCCAGCAACCCGCGTAGTCGGGACACTGAAGCTTTCTTT
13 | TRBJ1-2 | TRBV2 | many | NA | CASGDGSNYGYTF | TGTGCCAGCGGGGACGGTTCCAACTATGGCTACACCTTC
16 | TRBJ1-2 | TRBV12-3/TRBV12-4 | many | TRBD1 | CASSLVGTGFNYGYTF | TGTGCCAGCAGTTTAGTGGGGACAGGGTTTAACTATGGCTACACCTTC
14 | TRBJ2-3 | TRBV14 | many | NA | CASSSSPGADTQYF | TGTGCCAGCAGCTCTTCCCCGGGGGCAGATACGCAGTATTTT
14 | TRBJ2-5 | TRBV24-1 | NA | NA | CATSEPRGQETQYF | TGTGCCACCAGTGAACCTCGGGGGCAAGAGACCCAGTACTTC
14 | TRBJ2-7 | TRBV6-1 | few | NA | CASSTHGERLEQYF | TGTGCCAGCAGCACTCACGGAGAACGGCTCGAGCAGTACTTC
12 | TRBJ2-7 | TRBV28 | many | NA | CASSLPDLEQYF | TGTGCCAGCAGTTTACCCGACCTCGAGCAGTACTTC
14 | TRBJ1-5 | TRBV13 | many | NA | CASSLGPHNQPQHF | TGTGCCAGCAGCTTAGGCCCGCACAATCAGCCCCAGCATTTT
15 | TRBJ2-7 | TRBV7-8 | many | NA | CASSLPGRKNHEQYF | TGTGCCAGCAGCTTGCCGGGACGTAAGAACCACGAGCAGTACTTC
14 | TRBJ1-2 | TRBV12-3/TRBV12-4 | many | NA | CASSFRGQSYGYTF | TGTGCCAGCAGTTTCCGGGGCCAGAGCTATGGCTACACCTTC
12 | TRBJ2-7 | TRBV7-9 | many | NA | CASSVGTREQYF | TGTGCCAGCAGCGTGGGGACCAGGGAGCAGTACTTC
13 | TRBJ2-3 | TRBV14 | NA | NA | CASSQALVGTQYF | TGTGCCAGCAGCCAAGCCCTAGTCGGGACGCAGTATTTT
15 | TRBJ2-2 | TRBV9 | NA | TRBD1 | CASSPWDSGPGELFF | TGTGCCAGCAGCCCGTGGGACAGCGGCCCCGGGGAGCTGTTTTTT
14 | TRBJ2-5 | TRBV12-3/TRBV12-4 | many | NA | CASRVRASQETQYF | TGTGCCAGCAGGGTCCGTGCCAGCCAAGAGACCCAGTACTTC
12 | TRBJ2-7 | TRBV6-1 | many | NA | CASSRYGYEQYF | TGTGCCAGCAGTAGATATGGGTACGAGCAGTACTTC
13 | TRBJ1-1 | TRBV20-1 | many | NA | CSAIRIGDTEAFF | TGCAGTGCTATCCGGATAGGGGACACTGAAGCTTTCTTT
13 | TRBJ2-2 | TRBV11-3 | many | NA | CASSSAGTGELFF | TGTGCCAGCAGCTCTGCGGGGACCGGGGAGCTGTTTTTT